In its sample, the clone carrying this T cell receptor (beta chain) was seen once. These data originate in a study of blood T cell repertoires in COVID-19. About the research overall: COVID-19 samples, acute and convalescent, were from the United States, Italy and Spain. T cells, B-cell-depleted T cells, or PBMCs provided the cDNA or gDNA that served as material.

Per germline, CDR1 SGHTS and CDR2 YDEGEE. The ends were cut back, 2 bases at V and 2 bases at J, with 14 bases in the middle. CDR3 size: 16 residues. In the authors' workflow: Researchers report that nucleated cell counts were estimated from reference gene primer amplification. Assay used: immunoSEQ multiplex PCR; TCRdb lists only in-frame clones, some missing. The V and J calls and clone size were taken over from that table, and D and trimming were inferred from the DNA. There are fewer than 250,000 clones in the sample; around 89% occur only once, and more than 1.5% lies in the top ten. V and J are TRBV5-8 and TRBJ2-1; maybe TRBD2 (6 bases). The receptor was isolated from an older man with acute or convalescent COVID-19. Sequencing used peripheral blood. The CDR3 reads CASSLRPAGTYNEQFF. The DNA for the CDR3 is TGTGCCAGCAGCTTACGCCCAGCGGGTACCTACAATGAGCAGTTCTTC.